The text below deals with one T cell receptor (beta chain). What it binds is unknown. This CDR3 is 17 amino acids long. Germline lookup yields CDR1 SGDLS and CDR2 YYNGEE. The sample is drawn from a study of human CD8 memory T cell subsets. General study points: Chao1 estimates hinted that stem-like memory T cells outstripped precursor exhausted T cells in diversity.

Preparation of the TCR beta libraries relied on UMI-labeled 5' RACE. TCRdb reprocessed the 5' RACE reads, keeping one entry per CDR3 protein, no DNA. Found here are around 4,900 distinct CDR3 sequences; the top ten clones hold 35% to 40%. Healthy donors' buffy coats yielded the PBMC. By negative magnetic separation, total CD8+ T cells were enriched. Total RNA was taken from 150,000 sorted CD8+ T cells, in duplicate, per subset. Sequencing was performed on CD8+ T cells from PBMCs. V is TRBV9 and J is TRBJ2-3; the D gene TCRdb calls, TRBD2, cannot be checked with no DNA. This receptor was identified in a human donor in good health. CDR3: CASSVEAGVQVTDTQYF.